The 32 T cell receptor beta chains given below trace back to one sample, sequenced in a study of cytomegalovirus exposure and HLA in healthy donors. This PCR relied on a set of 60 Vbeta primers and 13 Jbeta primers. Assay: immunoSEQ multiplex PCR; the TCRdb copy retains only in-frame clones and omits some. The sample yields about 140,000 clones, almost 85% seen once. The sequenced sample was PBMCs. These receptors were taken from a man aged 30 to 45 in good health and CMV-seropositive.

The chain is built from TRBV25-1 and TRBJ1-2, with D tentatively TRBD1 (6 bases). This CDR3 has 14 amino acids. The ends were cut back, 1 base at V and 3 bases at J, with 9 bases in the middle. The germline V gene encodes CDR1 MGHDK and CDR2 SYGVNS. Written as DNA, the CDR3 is TGTGCCAGCAGTGAATCCGGACAGTACTATGGCTACACCTTC. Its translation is CASSESGQYYGYTF.

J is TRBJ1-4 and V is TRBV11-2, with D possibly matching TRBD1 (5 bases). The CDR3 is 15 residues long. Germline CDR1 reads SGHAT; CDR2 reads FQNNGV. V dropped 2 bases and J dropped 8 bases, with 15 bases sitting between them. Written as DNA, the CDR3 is TGTGCCAGCAGCTTATCGGTAGGGGTAGGGGAAAAACTGTTTTTT. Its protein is CASSLSVGVGEKLFF.

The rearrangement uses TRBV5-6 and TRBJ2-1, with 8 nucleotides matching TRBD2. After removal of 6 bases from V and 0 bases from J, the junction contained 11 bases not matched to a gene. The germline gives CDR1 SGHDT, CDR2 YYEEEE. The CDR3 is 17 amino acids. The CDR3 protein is CASINFGGAISYNEQFF. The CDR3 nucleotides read TGTGCCAGCATCAACTTCGGGGGGGCTATCTCCTACAATGAGCAGTTCTTC.

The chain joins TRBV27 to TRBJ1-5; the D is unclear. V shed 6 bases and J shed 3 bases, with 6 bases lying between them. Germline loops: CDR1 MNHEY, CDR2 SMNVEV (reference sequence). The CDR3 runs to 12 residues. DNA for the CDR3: TGTGCCAGCAGCCCTTTCAATCAGCCCCAGCATTTT. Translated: CASSPFNQPQHF.

This chain's CDR3 is CASSGRSVYQETQYF. The CDR3 nucleotides read TGTGCCAGCAGTGGCAGAAGCGTCTACCAAGAGACCCAGTACTTC. J is TRBJ2-5 and V is TRBV2, with D hard to call. V lost 4 bases to trimming and J lost 0 bases, with 12 bases between them. Germline CDR1 reads SNHLY; CDR2 reads FYNNEI. The CDR3 spans 15 residues.

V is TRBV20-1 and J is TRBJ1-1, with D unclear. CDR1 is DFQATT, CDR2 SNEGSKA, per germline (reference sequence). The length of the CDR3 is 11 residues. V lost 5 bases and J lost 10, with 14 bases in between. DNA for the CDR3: TGCAGTGCTGAGGGCCCCGGAGGAGCTTTCTTT. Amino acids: CSAEGPGGAFF.

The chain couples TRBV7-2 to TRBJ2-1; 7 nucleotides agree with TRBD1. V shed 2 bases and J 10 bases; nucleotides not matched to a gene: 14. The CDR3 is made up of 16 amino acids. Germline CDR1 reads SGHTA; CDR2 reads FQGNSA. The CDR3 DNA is TGTGCCAGCAGCTTAAAAGGGGGCGCGGGCAATTGGGAGCAGTTCTTC. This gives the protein CASSLKGGAGNWEQFF.

The CDR3 here is CASSLEGHLTTNYGYTF. CDR3 in DNA: TGTGCCAGCAGCTTAGAAGGACACCTCACGACAAACTATGGCTACACCTTC. This chain links TRBV7-3 with TRBJ1-2; tentatively, D is TRBD1 (5 bases). V was shortened by 2 bases and J by 2 bases, with 18 bases between the two germline ends. This CDR3 has 17 residues. CDR1 SGHTA and CDR2 FQGTGA come from the germline V gene.

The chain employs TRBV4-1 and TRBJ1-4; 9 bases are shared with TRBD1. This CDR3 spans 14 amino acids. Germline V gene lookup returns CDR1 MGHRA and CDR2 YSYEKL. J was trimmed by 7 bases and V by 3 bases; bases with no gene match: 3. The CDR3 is CASSQGQGFEKLFF. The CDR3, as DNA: TGCGCCAGCAGCCAGGGACAGGGATTTGAAAAACTGTTTTTT.

CDR3 DNA: TGTGCCACCAGCAGAACTAGCACAGATACGCAGTATTTT. Its protein is CATSRTSTDTQYF. The chain links TRBV15 to TRBJ2-3; no clear D. CDR3 length equals 13 residues. CDR1 is LNHNV and CDR2 is YYDKDF in the germline V gene (reference sequence). The germline V and J ends were trimmed by 2 bases and 0 bases, with 3 bases remaining between them.

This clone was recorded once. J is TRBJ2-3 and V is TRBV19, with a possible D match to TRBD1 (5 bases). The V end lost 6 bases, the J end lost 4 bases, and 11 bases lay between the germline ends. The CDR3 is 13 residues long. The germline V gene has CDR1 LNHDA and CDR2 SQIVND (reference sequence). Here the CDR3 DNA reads TGTGCCAGTAGCTCGCAAGGGGCAGATACGCAGTATTTT. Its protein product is CASSSQGADTQYF.

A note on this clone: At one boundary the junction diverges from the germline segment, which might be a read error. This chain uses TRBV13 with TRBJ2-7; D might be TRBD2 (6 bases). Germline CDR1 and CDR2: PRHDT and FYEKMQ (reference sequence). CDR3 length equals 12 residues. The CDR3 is CAGSPFGGDRYF. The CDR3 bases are TGTGCCGGCAGCCCCTTCGGGGGAGATCGGTACTTC.

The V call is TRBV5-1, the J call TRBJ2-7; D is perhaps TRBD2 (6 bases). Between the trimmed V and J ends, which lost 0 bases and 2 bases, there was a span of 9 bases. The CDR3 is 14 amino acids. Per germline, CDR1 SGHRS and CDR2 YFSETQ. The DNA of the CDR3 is TGCGCCAGCAGCTTGGGGGAGGAAACCTACGAGCAGTACTTC. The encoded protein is CASSLGEETYEQYF. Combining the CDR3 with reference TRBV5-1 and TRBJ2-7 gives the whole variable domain KAGVTQTPRYLIKTRGQQVTLSCSPISGHRSVSWYQQTPGQGLQFLFEYFSETQRNKGNFPGRFSGRQFSNSRSEMNVSTLELGDSALYLCASSLGEETYEQYFGPGTRLTVT.

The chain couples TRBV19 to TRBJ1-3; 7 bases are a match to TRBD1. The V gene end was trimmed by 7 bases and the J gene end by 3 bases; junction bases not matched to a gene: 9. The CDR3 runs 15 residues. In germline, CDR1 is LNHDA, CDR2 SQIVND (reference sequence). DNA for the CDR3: TGTGCCAGTACCGATACAGGGGTCGGTGGAAACACCATATATTTT. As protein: CASTDTGVGGNTIYF.

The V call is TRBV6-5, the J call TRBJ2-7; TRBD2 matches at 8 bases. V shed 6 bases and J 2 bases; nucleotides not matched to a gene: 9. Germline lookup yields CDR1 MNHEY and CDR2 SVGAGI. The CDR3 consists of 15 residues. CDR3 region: CASSKKSLAAYEQYF. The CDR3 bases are TGTGCCAGCAGCAAAAAGTCACTAGCGGCCTACGAGCAGTACTTC.

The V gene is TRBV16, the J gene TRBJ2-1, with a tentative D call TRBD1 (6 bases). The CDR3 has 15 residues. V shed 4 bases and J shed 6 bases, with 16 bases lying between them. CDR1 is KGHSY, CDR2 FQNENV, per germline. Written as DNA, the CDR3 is TGTGCCAGCAGCCCTGGGTCCCAGGGGAGCAATGAGCAGTTCTTC. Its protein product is CASSPGSQGSNEQFF.

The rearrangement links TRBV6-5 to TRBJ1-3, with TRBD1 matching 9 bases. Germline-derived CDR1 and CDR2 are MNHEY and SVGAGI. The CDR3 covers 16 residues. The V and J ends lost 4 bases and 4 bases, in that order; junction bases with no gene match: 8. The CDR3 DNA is TGTGCCAGCAGTTCAACTTGGGACAGGGCGGGAAACACCATATATTTT. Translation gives CASSSTWDRAGNTIYF.

The CDR3 loop reads CASSVGPGNQPQHF. In nucleotides, the CDR3 is TGTGCCAGCAGCGTAGGACCGGGGAATCAGCCCCAGCATTTT. This chain links TRBV9 with TRBJ1-5; D ambiguous. The CDR3 runs to 14 residues. Trimming took 0 bases from V and 4 from J, leaving 8 bases between them. Germline V lookup: CDR1 SGDLS, CDR2 YYNGEE.

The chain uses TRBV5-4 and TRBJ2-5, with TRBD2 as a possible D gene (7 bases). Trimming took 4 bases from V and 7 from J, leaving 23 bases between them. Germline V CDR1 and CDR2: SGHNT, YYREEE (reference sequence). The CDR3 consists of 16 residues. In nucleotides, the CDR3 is TGTGCCAGCAGCCTCTGGGGGGGCGGGAGCGTAGGGACCCAGTACTTC. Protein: CASSLWGGGSVGTQYF.

This CDR3 is CATSRREALQETQYF. CDR3 coding DNA: TGTGCCACCAGCAGGAGGGAGGCGCTACAAGAGACCCAGTACTTC. J is TRBJ2-5 and V is TRBV15, with TRBD2 as a possible D gene (6 bases). The CDR3 spans 15 residues. The V end was cut by 3 bases, the J end by 2 bases, with 13 bases between. CDR1 is LNHNV and CDR2 is YYDKDF in the germline V gene (reference sequence). The variable domain in full, with the rest retrieved from reference TRBV15 and TRBJ2-5, is DAMVIQNPRYQVTQFGKPVTLSCSQTLNHNVMYWYQQKSSQAPKLLFHYYDKDFNNEADTPDNFQSRRPNTSFCFLDIRSPGLGDTAMYLCATSRREALQETQYFGPGTRLLVL.

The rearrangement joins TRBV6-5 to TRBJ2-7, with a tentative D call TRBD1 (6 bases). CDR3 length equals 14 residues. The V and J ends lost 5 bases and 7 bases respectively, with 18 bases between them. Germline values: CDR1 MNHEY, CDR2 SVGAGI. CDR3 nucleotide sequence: TGTGCCAGCAGTCGGGACAATCGGCCGGGGGAGCAGTACTTC. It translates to CASSRDNRPGEQYF.

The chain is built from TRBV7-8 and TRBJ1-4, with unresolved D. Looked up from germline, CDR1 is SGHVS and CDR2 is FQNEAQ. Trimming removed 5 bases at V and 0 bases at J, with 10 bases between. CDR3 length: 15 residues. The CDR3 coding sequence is TGTGCCAGCAGCGGCGTAGGAGCAACTAATGAAAAACTGTTTTTT. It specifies CASSGVGATNEKLFF.

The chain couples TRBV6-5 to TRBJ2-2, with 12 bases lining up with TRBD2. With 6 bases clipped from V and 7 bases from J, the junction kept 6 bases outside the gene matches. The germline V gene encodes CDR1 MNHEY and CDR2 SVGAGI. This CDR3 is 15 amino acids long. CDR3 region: CASSLTSGGGGELFF. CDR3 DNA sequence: TGTGCCAGCAGCTTGACTAGCGGGGGAGGCGGGGAGCTGTTTTTT.

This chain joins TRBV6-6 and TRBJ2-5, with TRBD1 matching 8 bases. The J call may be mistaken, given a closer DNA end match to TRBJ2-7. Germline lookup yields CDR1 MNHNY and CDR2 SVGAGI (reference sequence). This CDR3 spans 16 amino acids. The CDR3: CASSRARGQSVHEQYF. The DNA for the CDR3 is TGTGCCAGCAGTCGCGCCAGGGGGCAGTCAGTCCACGAGCAGTACTTC.

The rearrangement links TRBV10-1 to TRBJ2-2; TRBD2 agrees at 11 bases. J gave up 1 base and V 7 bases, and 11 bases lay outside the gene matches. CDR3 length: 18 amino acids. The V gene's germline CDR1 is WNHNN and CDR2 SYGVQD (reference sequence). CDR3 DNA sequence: TGCGCCAGCACTCGGACTATTGGACTAGCGGGGAACACCGGGGAGCTGTTTTTT. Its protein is CASTRTIGLAGNTGELFF.

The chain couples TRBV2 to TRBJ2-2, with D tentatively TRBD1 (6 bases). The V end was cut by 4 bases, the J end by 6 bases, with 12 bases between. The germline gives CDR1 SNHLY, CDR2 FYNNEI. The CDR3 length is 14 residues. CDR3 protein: CASSAGVPAGELFF. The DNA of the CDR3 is TGTGCCAGCAGTGCAGGGGTCCCGGCCGGGGAGCTGTTTTTT.

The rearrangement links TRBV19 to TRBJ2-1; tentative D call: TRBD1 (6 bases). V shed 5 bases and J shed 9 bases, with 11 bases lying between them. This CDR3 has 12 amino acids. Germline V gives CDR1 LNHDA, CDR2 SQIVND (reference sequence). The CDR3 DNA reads TGTGCCAGTAGTGCTTCAGGGGCTGAGCAGTTCTTC. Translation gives CASSASGAEQFF.

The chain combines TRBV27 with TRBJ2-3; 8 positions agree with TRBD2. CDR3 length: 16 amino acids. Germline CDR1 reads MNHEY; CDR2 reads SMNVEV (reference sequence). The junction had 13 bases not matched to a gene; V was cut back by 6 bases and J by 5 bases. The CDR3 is CASRTTSGVSEDTQYF. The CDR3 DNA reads TGTGCCAGCAGGACTACTAGCGGAGTTTCGGAAGATACGCAGTATTTT.

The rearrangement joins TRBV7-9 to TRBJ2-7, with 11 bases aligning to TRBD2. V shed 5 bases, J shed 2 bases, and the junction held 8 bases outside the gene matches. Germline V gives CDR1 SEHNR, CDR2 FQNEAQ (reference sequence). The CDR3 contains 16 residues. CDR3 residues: CASSPSVAGGPYEQYF. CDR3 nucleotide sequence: TGTGCCAGCAGCCCTAGCGTAGCGGGGGGGCCCTACGAGCAGTACTTC. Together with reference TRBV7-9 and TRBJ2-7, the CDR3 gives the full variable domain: DTGVSQNPRHKITKRGQNVTFRCDPISEHNRLYWYRQTLGQGPEFLTYFQNEAQLEKSRLLSDRFSAERPKGSFSTLEIQRTEQGDSAMYLCASSPSVAGGPYEQYFGPGTRLTVT.

CDR3 coding DNA: TGCAGCGGGACCGCCGGGACTAGGGAGACCCAGTACTTC. This codes for CSGTAGTRETQYF. The chain is built from TRBV29-1 and TRBJ2-5, with TRBD2 identical over 8 bases. After removal of 7 bases from V and 5 bases from J, the junction contained 9 bases not matched to a gene. This CDR3 contains 13 residues. Germline lookup yields CDR1 SQVTM and CDR2 ANQGSEA.

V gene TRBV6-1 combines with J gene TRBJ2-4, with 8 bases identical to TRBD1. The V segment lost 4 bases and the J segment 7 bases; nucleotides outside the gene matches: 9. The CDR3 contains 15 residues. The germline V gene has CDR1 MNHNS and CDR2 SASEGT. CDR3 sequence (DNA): TGTGCCAGCAGTGTCCCCGGGACAGGCGGGAACATTCAGTACTTC. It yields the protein CASSVPGTGGNIQYF.

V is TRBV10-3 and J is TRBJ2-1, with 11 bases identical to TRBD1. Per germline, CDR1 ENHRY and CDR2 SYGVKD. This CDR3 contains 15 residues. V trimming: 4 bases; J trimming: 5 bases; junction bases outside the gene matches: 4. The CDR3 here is CAISGGTGGDNEQFF. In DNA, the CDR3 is TGTGCCATCAGTGGGGGGACAGGGGGTGACAATGAGCAGTTCTTC.